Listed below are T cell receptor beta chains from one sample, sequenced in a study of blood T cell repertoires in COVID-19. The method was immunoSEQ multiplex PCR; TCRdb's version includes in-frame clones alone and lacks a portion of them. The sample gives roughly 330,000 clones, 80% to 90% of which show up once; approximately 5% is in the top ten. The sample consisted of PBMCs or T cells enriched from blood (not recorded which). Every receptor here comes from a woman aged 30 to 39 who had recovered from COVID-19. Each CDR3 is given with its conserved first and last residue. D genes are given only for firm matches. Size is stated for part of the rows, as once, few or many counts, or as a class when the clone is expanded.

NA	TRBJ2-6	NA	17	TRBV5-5	TGTGCCAGCAGCTTGGAACAGTCGAGCTCTGGGGCCAACGTCCTGACTTTC	CASSLEQSSSGANVLTF
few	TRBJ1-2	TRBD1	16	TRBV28	TGTGCCAGCATCCTAGGGACAGGACCTCAGGTGGGGGGCTACACCTTC	CASILGTGPQVGGYTF
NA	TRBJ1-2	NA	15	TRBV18	TGTGCCAGCTCACCACCGGTCCAGGGCATCTATGGCTACACCTTC	CASSPPVQGIYGYTF
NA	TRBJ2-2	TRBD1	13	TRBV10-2	TGCGCCAGCAGACCGACAGGGGACGGGGAGCTGTTTTTT	CASRPTGDGELFF
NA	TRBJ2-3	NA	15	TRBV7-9	TGTGCCAGCAGCTTAGTTCCAGGGCGCACAGATACGCAGTATTTT	CASSLVPGRTDTQYF
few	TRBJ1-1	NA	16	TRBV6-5	TGTGCCAGCAGTTACTCGGGTCTGTCAGCGAAGGCAGAAGCTTTCTTT	CASSYSGLSAKAEAFF
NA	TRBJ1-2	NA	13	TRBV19	TGTGCCAGTAGCCTCACAGGGCCAGATGGCTACACCTTC	CASSLTGPDGYTF
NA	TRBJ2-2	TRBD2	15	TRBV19	TGTGCCAGTAGTAAGTCCAGCGGGAGGGCCGGGGAGCTGTTTTTT	CASSKSSGRAGELFF
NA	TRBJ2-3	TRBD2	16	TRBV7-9	TGTGCCAGCAGCCCAGGGACTAGCGGGGGAACAGATACGCAGTATTTT	CASSPGTSGGTDTQYF
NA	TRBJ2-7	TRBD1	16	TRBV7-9	TGTGCCAGCAGCTTAGCTTACGACAGGGAGACCCACGAGCAGTACTTC	CASSLAYDRETHEQYF
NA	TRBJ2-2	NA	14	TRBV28	TGTGCCAGCAGTTCTGGGCCGCTCACCGGGGAGCTGTTTTTT	CASSSGPLTGELFF
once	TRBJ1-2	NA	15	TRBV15	TGTGCCACCAGCAGAGATCGGGCAGGGGATTATGGCTACACCTTC	CATSRDRAGDYGYTF
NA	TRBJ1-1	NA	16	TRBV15	TGTGCCACCAGCAGAGAGAGGGCTTCCATGAACACTGAAGCTTTCTTT	CATSRERASMNTEAFF
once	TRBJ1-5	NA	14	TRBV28	TGTGCCAGCAGAGCTGCCGGGGTTTTTCAGCCCCAGCATTTT	CASRAAGVFQPQHF
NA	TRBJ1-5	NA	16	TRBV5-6	TGTGCCAGCAGCTTGGGGCCGGGAGGTAGCAATCAGCCCCAGCATTTT	CASSLGPGGSNQPQHF
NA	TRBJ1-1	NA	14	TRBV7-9	TGTGCCAGCAGCTTAGGGGCCTTGAACACTGAAGCTTTCTTT	CASSLGALNTEAFF
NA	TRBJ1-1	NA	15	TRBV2	TGTGCCAGCAGGCCGGGATGGGGGACTTACACTGAAGCTTTCTTT	CASRPGWGTYTEAFF
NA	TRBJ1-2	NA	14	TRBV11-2	TGTGCCAGCAGCCCGGCCCCGGACATGGTTGGCTACACCTTC	CASSPAPDMVGYTF
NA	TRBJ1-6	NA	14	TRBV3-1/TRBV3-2	TGTGCCAGCAGCCAATCAAGGGGCTATTCACCCCTCCACTTT	CASSQSRGYSPLHF
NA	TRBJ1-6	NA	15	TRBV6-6	TGTGCCAGCAGTCGGACCGAGGGAACCTATTCACCCCTCCACTTT	CASSRTEGTYSPLHF
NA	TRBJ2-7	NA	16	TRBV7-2	TGTGCCAGCAGCCCCCATCGTACAGGGTCGAAGTACGAGCAGTACTTC	CASSPHRTGSKYEQYF
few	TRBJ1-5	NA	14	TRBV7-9	TGTGCCAGCAGCGTCTCAGGGGCCTCTCAGCCCCAGCATTTT	CASSVSGASQPQHF
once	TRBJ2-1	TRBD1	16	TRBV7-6	TGTGCCAGCAGCACGTCGGGACAGGGGGGATACAATGAGCAGTTCTTC	CASSTSGQGGYNEQFF
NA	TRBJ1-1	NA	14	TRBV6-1	TGTGCCAGCAGTGAAAGCCCAGGAGGCACTGAAGCTTTCTTT	CASSESPGGTEAFF
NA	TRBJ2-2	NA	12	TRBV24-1	TGTGCCACCAGTGGCTATGCGGGGGAGCTGTTTTTT	CATSGYAGELFF
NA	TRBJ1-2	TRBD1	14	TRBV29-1	TGCAGCGTTGCAGGGACAGGGGGCCACTATGGCTACACCTTC	CSVAGTGGHYGYTF
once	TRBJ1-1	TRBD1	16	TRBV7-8	TGTGCCAGCAGCTTCACAGGGGGCGTAGGTGCCACTGAAGCTTTCTTT	CASSFTGGVGATEAFF
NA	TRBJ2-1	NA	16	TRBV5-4	TGTGCCAGCAGCTTGGGACTAACAAGCTCCTACAATGAGCAGTTCTTC	CASSLGLTSSYNEQFF
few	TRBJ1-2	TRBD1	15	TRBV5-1	TGCGCCAGCAGCCCGGGACAGGCCAATAACTATGGCTACACCTTC	CASSPGQANNYGYTF
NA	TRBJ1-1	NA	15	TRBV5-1	TGCGCCAGCACCCCTCTCCCCGGGACAAACACTGAAGCTTTCTTT	CASTPLPGTNTEAFF
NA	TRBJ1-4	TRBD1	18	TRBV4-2	TGTGCCAGCAGCCGCCCGGGGGGACAGGGCTCCACTAATGAAAAACTGTTTTTT	CASSRPGGQGSTNEKLFF
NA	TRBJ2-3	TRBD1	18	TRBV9	TGTGCCAGCAGCGTCCCAAGGACAGGGGGCAGCAACACAGATACGCAGTATTTT	CASSVPRTGGSNTDTQYF
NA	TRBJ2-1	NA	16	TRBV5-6	TGTGCCAGCATCAATCTTGGCCACAGTACTTACAATGAGCAGTTCTTC	CASINLGHSTYNEQFF
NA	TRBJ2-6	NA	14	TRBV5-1	TGCGCCAGCAGATTAAACTCTGGGGCCAACGTCCTGACTTTC	CASRLNSGANVLTF
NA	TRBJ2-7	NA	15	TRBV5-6	TGTGCCAGCAGCTTGGGTGAGACTAGCTCCTACGAGCAGTACTTC	CASSLGETSSYEQYF
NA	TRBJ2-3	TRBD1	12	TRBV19	TGTGCCAGCTCATGGGGACAGGGAACGCAGTATTTT	CASSWGQGTQYF
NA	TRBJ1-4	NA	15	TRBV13	TGTGCCAGCAGCTCGGTGGACCACGGGAGCGAAAAACTGTTTTTT	CASSSVDHGSEKLFF
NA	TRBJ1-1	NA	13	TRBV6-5	TGTGCCAGCCTCCCAGGCCTGAGCACTGAAGCTTTCTTT	CASLPGLSTEAFF
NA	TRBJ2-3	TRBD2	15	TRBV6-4	TGTGCCAGCAGGGCCCTAGCGGGGGCAGGGGATACGCAGTATTTT	CASRALAGAGDTQYF
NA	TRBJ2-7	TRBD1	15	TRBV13	TGTGCCAGCAGCTTTCGGGCGACAGGGGAGATCGAGCAGTACTTC	CASSFRATGEIEQYF
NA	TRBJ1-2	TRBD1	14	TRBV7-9	TGTGCCAGCAGCAGAGACAGGGCGGGCTATGGCTACACCTTC	CASSRDRAGYGYTF
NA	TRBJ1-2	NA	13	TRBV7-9	TGTGCCAGCAGCTTGACTCCTAACTATGGCTACACCTTC	CASSLTPNYGYTF
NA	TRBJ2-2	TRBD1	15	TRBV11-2	TGTGCCAGCACCACGGGACAGGGGAACACCGGGGAGCTGTTTTTT	CASTTGQGNTGELFF
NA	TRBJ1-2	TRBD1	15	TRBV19	TGTGCCAGTAGTACCGACAGGGGGCCCATCTATGGCTACACCTTC	CASSTDRGPIYGYTF
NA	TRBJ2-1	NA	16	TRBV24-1	TGTGCCACCAGTGATCCGCTGGCCAGCTCCTACAATGAGCAGTTCTTC	CATSDPLASSYNEQFF
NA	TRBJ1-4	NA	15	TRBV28	TGTGCCAGCAGTTTATTGAGGGGGGGGGATGAAAAACTGTTTTTT	CASSLLRGGDEKLFF
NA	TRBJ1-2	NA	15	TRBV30	TGTGCCTGGAGTGCCCCCACCCGGACTTGGTATGGCTACACCTTC	CAWSAPTRTWYGYTF
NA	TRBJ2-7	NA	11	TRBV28	TGTGCCAGCAGTCCCGCCTACGAGCAGTACTTC	CASSPAYEQYF
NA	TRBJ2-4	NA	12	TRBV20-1	TGCAGTGCTAGTCATCCCCCAGACATTCAGTACTTC	CSASHPPDIQYF
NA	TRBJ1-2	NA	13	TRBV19	TGTGCCAGTTATGCGGACAGTGTCTATGGCTACACCTTC	CASYADSVYGYTF
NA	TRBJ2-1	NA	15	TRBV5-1	TGCGCCAGCAGCCAAGATCTAGCCTCCTACAATGAGCAGTTCTTC	CASSQDLASYNEQFF
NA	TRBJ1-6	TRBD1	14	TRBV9	TGTGCCAGCAGCGTAGGACAGGGTGATTCACCCCTCCACTTT	CASSVGQGDSPLHF
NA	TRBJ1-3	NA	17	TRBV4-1	TGCGCCAGCAGCCAACCCCGACGGGGAGCCTCTGGAAACACCATATATTTT	CASSQPRRGASGNTIYF